This T cell receptor (beta chain) was obtained from a study of response to subunit inactivated influenza vaccine. General study results and limits: The study's authors posited that every seasonal influenza vaccination enlists few new T cells.

TCRdb reprocessed the RT-PCR reads via MiXCR and lists one record per CDR3 protein. The sample records hundreds of thousands of distinct CDR3 sequences, roughly a fifth being singletons. Concerning this clonotype itself: Its antigen is as yet unknown.

The germline V gene encodes CDR1 SQVTM and CDR2 ANQGSEA. The V end lost 1 base, the J end lost 3 bases, and 12 bases lay between the germline ends. The CDR3 is 14 residues long. The receptor comes from a man aged 45 to 75 who received an inactivated influenza vaccine. Sample: PBMCs from blood, taken less than 22 months after vaccination. The rearrangement joins TRBV29-1 to TRBJ1-2; D is unclear. The CDR3 protein is CSVEVRVGYYGYTF. The CDR3 nucleotides are TGCAGCGTTGAAGTTCGTGTCGGCTACTATGGCTACACCTTC.